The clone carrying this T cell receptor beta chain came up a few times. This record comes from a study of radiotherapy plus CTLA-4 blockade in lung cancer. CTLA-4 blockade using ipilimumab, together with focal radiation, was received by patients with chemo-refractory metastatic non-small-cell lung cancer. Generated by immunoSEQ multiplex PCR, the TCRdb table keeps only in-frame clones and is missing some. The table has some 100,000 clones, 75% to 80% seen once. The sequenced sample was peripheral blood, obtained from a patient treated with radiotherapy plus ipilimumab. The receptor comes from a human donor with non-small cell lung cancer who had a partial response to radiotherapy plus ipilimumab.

The DNA for the CDR3 is TGTGCCAGCAGCTTCGTCCAGGGTGACGGCTACACCTTC. Protein: CASSFVQGDGYTF. The gene calls are TRBV5-4 and TRBJ1-2; D possibly corresponds to TRBD1 (5 bases). CDR3 length: 13 residues. V was shortened by 2 bases and J by 8 bases, with 13 bases between the two germline ends. Germline V lookup: CDR1 SGHNT, CDR2 YYREEE (reference sequence). Filled out from reference TRBV5-4 and TRBJ1-2, the complete variable domain reads ETGVTQSPTHLIKTRGQQVTLRCSSQSGHNTVSWYQQALGQGPQFIFQYYREEENGRGNFPPRFSGLQFPNYSSELNVNALELDDSALYLCASSFVQGDGYTFGSGTRLTVV.